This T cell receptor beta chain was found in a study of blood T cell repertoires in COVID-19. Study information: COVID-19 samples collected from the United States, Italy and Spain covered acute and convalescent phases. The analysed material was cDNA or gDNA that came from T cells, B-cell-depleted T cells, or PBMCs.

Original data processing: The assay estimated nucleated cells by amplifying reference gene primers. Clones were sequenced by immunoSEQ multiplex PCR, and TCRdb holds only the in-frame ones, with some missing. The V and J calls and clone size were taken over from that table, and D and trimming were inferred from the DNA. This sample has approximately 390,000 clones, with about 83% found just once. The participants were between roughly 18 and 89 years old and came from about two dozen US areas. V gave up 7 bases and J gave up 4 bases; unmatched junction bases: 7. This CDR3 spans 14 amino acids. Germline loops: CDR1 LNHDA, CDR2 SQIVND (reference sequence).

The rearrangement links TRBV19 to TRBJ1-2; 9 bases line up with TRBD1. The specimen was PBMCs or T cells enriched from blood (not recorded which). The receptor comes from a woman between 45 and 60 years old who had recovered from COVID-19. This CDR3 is CASNSDRGTYGYTF. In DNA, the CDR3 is TGTGCCAGTAACTCCGACAGGGGGACCTATGGCTACACCTTC.